The T cell receptor (beta chain) under discussion was sequenced for a study of blood T cell repertoires in COVID-19. This clone was seen a few times. Data came from immunoSEQ multiplex PCR; TCRdb stores just in-frame clones and leaves some out. The sample has 210,000 or so clones; 87% are singletons. Losses at the gene ends were 3 bases for V and 3 bases for J; bases not matched to a gene: 5. There are 15 residues in the CDR3. Germline V gene data show CDR1 as LNHDA and CDR2 as SQIVND (reference sequence). The V call is TRBV19, the J call TRBJ2-3; TRBD2 matches 8 bases. This receptor was taken from a man aged 30-40 years who had recovered from COVID-19. The sequencing input was PBMCs or T cells enriched from blood (not recorded which). The CDR3 here is CASSMVSGVTDTQYF. The CDR3 DNA is TGTGCCAGTAGTATGGTTAGCGGGGTAACAGATACGCAGTATTTT.